A selection of T cell receptor beta chains follows, all from one sample in a study of cytomegalovirus exposure and HLA in healthy donors. Only in-frame clones appear in the TCRdb table, and some are missing; sequencing was by immunoSEQ multiplex PCR. The table includes tens of thousands of clones, approximately 86% detected once. Sequenced material: PBMCs. All receptors come from a woman between 18 and 29 years old in good health and CMV-seropositive. CDR3s include the opening cysteine and the closing phenylalanine or tryptophan. Fields, in order: V gene, J gene, D gene, CDR3 length, CDR3 DNA, CDR3 protein. D genes are given only for firm matches.

TRBV2,TRBJ2-7,.,13,TGTGCCAGCATCCTCGACAGGCCCTACGAGCAGTACTTC,CASILDRPYEQYF
TRBV28,TRBJ2-1,TRBD2,19,TGTGCCAGCAGTTTTGGGGTTTCTAGCGGGAGAGAGAGCTACAATGAGCAGTTCTTC,CASSFGVSSGRESYNEQFF
TRBV5-6,TRBJ1-3,.,13,TGTGCCAGCAGCTTTCCTACTGGAAACACCATATATTTT,CASSFPTGNTIYF
TRBV9,TRBJ2-2,.,15,TGTGCCAGCAGCGCCAGGGGCAATCCCCACGGGGAGCTGTTTTTT,CASSARGNPHGELFF
TRBV7-9,TRBJ1-3,TRBD1,19,TGTGCCAGCAGCTTCCCGGGACAGGGGGAAGGACTGGGAGGAAACACCATATATTTT,CASSFPGQGEGLGGNTIYF
TRBV19,TRBJ2-7,TRBD1,14,TGTGCCAGTAGTGTCGGGACAGCCTCCTACGAGCAGTACTTC,CASSVGTASYEQYF
TRBV7-2,TRBJ1-2,.,15,TGTGCCAGCAGCCCTAGCGGACAGAAGAACTATGGCTACACCTTC,CASSPSGQKNYGYTF
TRBV7-6,TRBJ2-3,.,15,TGTGCCAGCAGCTTAGGGGCACCTAGCACAGATACGCAGTATTTT,CASSLGAPSTDTQYF
TRBV7-2,TRBJ2-7,TRBD2,15,TGTGCCAGCAGCCAGACTAGCGGGAGTCCCTACGAGCAGTACTTC,CASSQTSGSPYEQYF
TRBV29-1,TRBJ2-1,TRBD2,15,TGCAGCGTTGGAGGGACTAGCGGGGTATACAATGAGCAGTTCTTC,CSVGGTSGVYNEQFF
TRBV9,TRBJ1-6,TRBD1,14,TGTGCCAGCAGCACCACAGGGGCCAATTCACCCCTCCACTTT,CASSTTGANSPLHF
TRBV7-8,TRBJ1-1,.,14,TGTGCCAGCAGCTTTTTAATCTTGAACACTGAAGCTTTCTTT,CASSFLILNTEAFF
TRBV18,TRBJ2-1,TRBD1,18,TGTGCCAGCTCACCAGTCGGCCCCGGGACAGGGGGCGGGAATGAGCAGTTCTTC,CASSPVGPGTGGGNEQFF
TRBV9,TRBJ2-1,TRBD2,19,TGTGCCAGCAGCACTTCCCCCGGGCCAGCGGGAGGGTTTTCGAATGAGCAGTTCTTC,CASSTSPGPAGGFSNEQFF
TRBV2,TRBJ2-2,TRBD1,15,TGTGCCAGCAGGGACCGGACAGGGGGCACCGGGGAGCTGTTTTTT,CASRDRTGGTGELFF
TRBV6-4,TRBJ2-2,.,14,TGTGCCAGCAGTGACGGGGAGGACACCGGGGAGCTGTTTTTT,CASSDGEDTGELFF
TRBV7-9,TRBJ2-7,.,15,TGTGCCAGCAGCTTAGTCACAGGGCGCTCCTACGAGCAGTACTTC,CASSLVTGRSYEQYF
TRBV7-6,TRBJ2-5,TRBD1,17,TGTGCCAGCAGCGACCGGGACAGGGGGCGTCGTGGTGAGACCCAGTACTTC,CASSDRDRGRRGETQYF
TRBV4-2,TRBJ2-3,.,13,TGTGCCAGCAGCCGGGAGAACCCCGATACGCAGTATTTT,CASSRENPDTQYF
TRBV6-4,TRBJ2-3,.,13,TGTGCCAGCAGTGGTAGCGAGACGGATACGCAGTATTTT,CASSGSETDTQYF
TRBV9,TRBJ1-4,TRBD1,14,TGTGCCAGCAGCCCGGGACAGGGGGCCGGAAAACTGTTTTTT,CASSPGQGAGKLFF
TRBV25-1,TRBJ2-1,.,15,TGTGCCAGCAGTGAAAAAGGACAGTCCTACAATGAGCAGTTCTTC,CASSEKGQSYNEQFF
TRBV5-5,TRBJ2-2,.,14,TGTGCCAGCACCCAATACTCGGTCACCGGGGAGCTGTTTTTT,CASTQYSVTGELFF
TRBV6-1,TRBJ2-7,.,14,TGTGCCAGCAGTGAATTCGACAGGAATTACGAGCAGTACTTC,CASSEFDRNYEQYF
TRBV29-1,TRBJ1-1,TRBD1,16,TGCAGCGTTATGGGGGAGACAGGGGGGGAGAACACTGAAGCTTTCTTT,CSVMGETGGENTEAFF
TRBV25-1,TRBJ2-3,.,16,TGTGCCAGCAGTGAAGCCCCCCCTCCAGGGTCAGATACGCAGTATTTT,CASSEAPPPGSDTQYF
TRBV27,TRBJ2-2,.,14,TGTGCCAGCAGGCTCGGGGCGAACACCGGGGAGCTGTTTTTT,CASRLGANTGELFF